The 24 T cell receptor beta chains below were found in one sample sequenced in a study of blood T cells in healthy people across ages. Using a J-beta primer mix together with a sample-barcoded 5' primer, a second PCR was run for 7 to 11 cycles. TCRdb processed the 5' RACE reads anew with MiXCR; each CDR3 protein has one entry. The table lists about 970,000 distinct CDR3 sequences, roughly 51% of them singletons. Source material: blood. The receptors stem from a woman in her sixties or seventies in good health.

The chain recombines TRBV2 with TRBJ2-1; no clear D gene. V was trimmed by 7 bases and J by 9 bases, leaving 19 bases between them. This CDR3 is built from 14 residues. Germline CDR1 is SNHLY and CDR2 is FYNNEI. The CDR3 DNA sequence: TGTGCCAGCACCGAGATTACCCCCTGGGCTGAGCAGTTCTTC. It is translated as CASTEITPWAEQFF.

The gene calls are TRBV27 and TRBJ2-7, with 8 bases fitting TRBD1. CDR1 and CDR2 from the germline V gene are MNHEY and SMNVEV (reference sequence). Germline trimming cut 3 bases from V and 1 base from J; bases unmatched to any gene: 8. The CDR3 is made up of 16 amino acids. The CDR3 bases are TGTGCCAGCAGTTTGGCCCTCGGGACAGGTTCCTACGAGCAGTACTTC. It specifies CASSLALGTGSYEQYF.

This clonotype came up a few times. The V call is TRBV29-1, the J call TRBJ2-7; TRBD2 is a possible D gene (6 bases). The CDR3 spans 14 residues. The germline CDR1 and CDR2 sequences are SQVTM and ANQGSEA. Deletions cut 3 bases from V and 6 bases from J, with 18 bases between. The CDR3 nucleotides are TGCAGCGTTGAGTTGGGACTTTCTGACAGCGAGCAGTACTTC. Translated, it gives CSVELGLSDSEQYF.

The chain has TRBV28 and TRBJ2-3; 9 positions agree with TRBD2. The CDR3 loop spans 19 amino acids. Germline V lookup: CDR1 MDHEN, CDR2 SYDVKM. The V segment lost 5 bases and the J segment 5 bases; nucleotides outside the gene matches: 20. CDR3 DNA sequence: TGTGCCAGCAGTCCACAACCGGGGACTAGCAAGGGGTTCGGAGATACGCAGTATTTT. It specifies CASSPQPGTSKGFGDTQYF.

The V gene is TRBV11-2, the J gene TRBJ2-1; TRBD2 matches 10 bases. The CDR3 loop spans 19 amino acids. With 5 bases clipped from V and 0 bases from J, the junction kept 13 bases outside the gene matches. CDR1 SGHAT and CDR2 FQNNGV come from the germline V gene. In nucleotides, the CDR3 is TGTGCCAGCAGCCCCTTCCCTAGCGGGAGACGGAGCTCCTACAATGAGCAGTTCTTC. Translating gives CASSPFPSGRRSSYNEQFF.

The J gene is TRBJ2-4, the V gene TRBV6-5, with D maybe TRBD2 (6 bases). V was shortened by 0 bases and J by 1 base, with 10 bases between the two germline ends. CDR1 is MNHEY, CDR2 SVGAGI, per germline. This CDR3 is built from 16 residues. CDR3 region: CASSYSGGWAKNIQYF. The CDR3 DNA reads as TGTGCCAGCAGTTACTCGGGAGGTTGGGCCAAAAACATTCAGTACTTC.

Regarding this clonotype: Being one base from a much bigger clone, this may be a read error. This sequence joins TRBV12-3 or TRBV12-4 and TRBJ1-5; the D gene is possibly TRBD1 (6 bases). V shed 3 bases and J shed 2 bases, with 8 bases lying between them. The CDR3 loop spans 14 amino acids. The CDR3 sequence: CASSFEGGNQPQHF. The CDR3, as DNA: TGTGCCAGCAGTTTTGAGGGGGGCAATCAGCCCCAGCATTTT.

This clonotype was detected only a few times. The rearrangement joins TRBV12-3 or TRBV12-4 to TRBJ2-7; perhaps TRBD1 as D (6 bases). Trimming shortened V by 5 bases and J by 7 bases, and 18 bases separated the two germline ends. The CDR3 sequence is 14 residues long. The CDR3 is CASSLYREYGEQYF. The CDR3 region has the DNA TGTGCCAGCAGTCTCTACAGGGAATACGGGGAGCAGTACTTC.

The CDR3 DNA reads as TGCAGCGTCCAGGCCCTAGGGGGCTACACCTTC. This translates into CSVQALGGYTF. This chain links TRBV29-1 with TRBJ1-2; D is unclear. Per germline, CDR1 SQVTM and CDR2 ANQGSEA. The CDR3 sequence is 11 residues long. Trimming removed 6 bases from V and 8 bases from J, with 13 bases in between.

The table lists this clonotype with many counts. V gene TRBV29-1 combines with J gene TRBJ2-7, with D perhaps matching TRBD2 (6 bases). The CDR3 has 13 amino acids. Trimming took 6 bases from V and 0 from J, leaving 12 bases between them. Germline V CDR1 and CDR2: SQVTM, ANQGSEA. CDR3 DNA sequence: TGCAGCGTCATGACTAGTCCCTCCTACGAGCAGTACTTC. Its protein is CSVMTSPSYEQYF.

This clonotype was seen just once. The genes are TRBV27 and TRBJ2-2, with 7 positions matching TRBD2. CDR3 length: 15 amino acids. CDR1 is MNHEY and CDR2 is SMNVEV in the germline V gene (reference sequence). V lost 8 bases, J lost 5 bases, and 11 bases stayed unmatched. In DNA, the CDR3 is TGTGCCAGCTGGGCGAGGACTAGTTGGACCGGGGAGCTGTTTTTT. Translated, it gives CASWARTSWTGELFF.

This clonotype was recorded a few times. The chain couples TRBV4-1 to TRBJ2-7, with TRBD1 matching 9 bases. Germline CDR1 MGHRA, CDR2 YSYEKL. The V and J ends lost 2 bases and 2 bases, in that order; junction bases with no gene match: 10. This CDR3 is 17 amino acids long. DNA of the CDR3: TGCGCCAGCAGCCAAACCCCCGGGACAGGGAATCCCTACGAGCAGTACTTC. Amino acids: CASSQTPGTGNPYEQYF.

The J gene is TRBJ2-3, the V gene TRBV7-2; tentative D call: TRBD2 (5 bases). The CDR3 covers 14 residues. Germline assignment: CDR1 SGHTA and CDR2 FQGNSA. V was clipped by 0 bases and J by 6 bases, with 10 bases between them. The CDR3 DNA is TGTGCCAGCAGCTTAGCCCGACTATCGGATACGCAGTATTTT. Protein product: CASSLARLSDTQYF.

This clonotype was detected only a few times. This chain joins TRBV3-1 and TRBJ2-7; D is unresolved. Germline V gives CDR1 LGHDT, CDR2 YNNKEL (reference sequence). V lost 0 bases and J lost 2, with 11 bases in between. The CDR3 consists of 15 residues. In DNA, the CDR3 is TGTGCCAGCAGCCAAGAGTTAGGAATTACCTACGAGCAGTACTTC. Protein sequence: CASSQELGITYEQYF.

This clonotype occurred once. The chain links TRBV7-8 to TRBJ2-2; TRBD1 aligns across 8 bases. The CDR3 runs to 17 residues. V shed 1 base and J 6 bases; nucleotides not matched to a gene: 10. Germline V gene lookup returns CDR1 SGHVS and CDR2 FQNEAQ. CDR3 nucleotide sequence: TGTGCCAGCAGCTTAGTTCTTGCAGGGGGCGGTGCCGGGGAGCTGTTTTTT. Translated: CASSLVLAGGGAGELFF.

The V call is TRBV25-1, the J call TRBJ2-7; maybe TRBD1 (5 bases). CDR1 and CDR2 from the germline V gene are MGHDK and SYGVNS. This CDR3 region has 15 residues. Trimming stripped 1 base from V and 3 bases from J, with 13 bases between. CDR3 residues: CASSELQVSRYEQYF. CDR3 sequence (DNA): TGTGCCAGCAGTGAATTACAGGTGTCTCGCTACGAGCAGTACTTC.

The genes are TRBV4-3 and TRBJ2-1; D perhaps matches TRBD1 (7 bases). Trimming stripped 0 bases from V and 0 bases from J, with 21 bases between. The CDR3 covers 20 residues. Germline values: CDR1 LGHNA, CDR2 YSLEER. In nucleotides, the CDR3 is TGCGCCAGCAGCCAAGACTACGGCAGGGGGGTATCAAGCTCCTACAATGAGCAGTTCTTC. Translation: CASSQDYGRGVSSSYNEQFF.

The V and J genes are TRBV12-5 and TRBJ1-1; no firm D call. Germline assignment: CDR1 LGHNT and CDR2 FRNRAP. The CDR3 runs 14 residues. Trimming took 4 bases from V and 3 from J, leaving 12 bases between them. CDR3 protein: CASGSAGPDTEAFF. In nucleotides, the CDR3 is TGTGCTAGTGGTTCGGCCGGGCCCGACACTGAAGCTTTCTTT.

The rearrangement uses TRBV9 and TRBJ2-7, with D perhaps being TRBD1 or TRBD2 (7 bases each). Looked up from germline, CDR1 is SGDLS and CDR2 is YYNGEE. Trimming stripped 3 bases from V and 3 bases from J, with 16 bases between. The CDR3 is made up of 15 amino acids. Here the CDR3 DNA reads TGTGCCAGCAGCGGGGGGGGGACAGAACTCTACGAGCAGTACTTC. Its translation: CASSGGGTELYEQYF.

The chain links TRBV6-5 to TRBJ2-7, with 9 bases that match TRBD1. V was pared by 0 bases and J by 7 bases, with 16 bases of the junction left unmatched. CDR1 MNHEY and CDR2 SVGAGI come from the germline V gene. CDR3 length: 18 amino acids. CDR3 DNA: TGTGCCAGCAGTTACTCGTGGGAGACAGGGGGTCTTCTTGGGGAGCAGTACTTC. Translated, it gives CASSYSWETGGLLGEQYF.

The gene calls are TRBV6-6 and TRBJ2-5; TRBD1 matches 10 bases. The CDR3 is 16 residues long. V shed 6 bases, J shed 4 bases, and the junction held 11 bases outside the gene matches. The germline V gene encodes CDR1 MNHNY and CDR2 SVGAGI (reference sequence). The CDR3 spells CASRPPPGQGLETQYF. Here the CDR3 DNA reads TGTGCCAGCAGACCACCTCCGGGACAGGGGTTAGAGACCCAGTACTTC.

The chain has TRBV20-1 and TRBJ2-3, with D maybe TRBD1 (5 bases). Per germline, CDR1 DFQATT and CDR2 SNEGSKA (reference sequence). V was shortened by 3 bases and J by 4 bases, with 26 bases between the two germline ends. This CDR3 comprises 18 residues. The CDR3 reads CSARSLGQGNSGADTQYF. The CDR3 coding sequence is TGCAGTGCTAGGAGTCTCGGGCAGGGAAACTCAGGAGCAGATACGCAGTATTTT.

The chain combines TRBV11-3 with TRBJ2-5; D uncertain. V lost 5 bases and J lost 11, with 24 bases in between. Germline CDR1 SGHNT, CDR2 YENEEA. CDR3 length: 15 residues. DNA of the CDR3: TGTGCCAGCAGCCCCATAGGCTGGTCTGGGGTCGTGCAGTACTTC. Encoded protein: CASSPIGWSGVVQYF.

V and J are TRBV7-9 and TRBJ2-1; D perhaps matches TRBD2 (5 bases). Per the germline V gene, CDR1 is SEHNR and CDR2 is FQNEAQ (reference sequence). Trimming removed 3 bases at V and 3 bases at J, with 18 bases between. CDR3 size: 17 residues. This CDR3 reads CASSFSNVDYDYNEQFF. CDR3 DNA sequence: TGTGCCAGCAGCTTCTCCAACGTTGACTACGACTACAATGAGCAGTTCTTC. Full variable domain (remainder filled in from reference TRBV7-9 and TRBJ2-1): DTGVSQNPRHKITKRGQNVTFRCDPISEHNRLYWYRQTLGQGPEFLTYFQNEAQLEKSRLLSDRFSAERPKGSFSTLEIQRTEQGDSAMYLCASSFSNVDYDYNEQFFGPGTRLTVL.